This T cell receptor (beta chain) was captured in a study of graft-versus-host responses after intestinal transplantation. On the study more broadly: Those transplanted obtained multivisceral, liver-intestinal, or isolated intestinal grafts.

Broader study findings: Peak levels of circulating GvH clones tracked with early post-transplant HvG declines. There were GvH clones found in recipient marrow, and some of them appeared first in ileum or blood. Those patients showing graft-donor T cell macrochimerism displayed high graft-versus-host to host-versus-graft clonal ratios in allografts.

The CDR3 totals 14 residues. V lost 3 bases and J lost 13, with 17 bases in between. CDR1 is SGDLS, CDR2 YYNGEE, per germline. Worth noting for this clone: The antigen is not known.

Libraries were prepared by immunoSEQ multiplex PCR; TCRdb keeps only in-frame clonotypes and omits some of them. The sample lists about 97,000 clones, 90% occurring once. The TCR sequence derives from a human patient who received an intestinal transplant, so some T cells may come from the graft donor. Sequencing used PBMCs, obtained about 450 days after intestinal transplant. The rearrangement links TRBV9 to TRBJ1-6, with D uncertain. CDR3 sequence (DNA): TGTGCCAGCAGCGCCCATCAGGCGGGCGCCCCCCTCCACTTT. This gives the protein CASSAHQAGAPLHF. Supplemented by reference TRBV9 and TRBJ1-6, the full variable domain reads DSGVTQTPKHLITATGQRVTLRCSPRSGDLSVYWYQQSLDQGLQFLIQYYNGEERAKGNILERFSAQQFPDLHSELNLSSLELGDSALYFCASSAHQAGAPLHFGNGTRLTVT.